These 28 T cell receptor beta chains share one sample of origin, sequenced in a study of read filtering for tumor transcriptome and immune sequencing. From about 0.4 ug of RNA, a library with molecular barcoded alpha/delta and beta/gamma adaptors was made. TCRdb processed the reads anew with MiXCR; each CDR3 protein has one entry. The sample carries roughly 130,000 distinct CDR3 sequences, under 15% recorded once. The sample was a population of CD138-negative cells sorted from bone marrow. The source is a donor at least 40 years old with multiple myeloma.

This clonotype was observed many times. V usage is TRBV29-1 and J usage is TRBJ2-2; D not certain. CDR3 size: 14 residues. CDR1 is SQVTM, CDR2 ANQGSEA, per germline. Trimming stripped 5 bases from V and 0 bases from J, with 10 bases between. For the CDR3, the DNA is TGCAGCGTTCACGAAAAGTCGAACACCGGGGAGCTGTTTTTT. It codes for CSVHEKSNTGELFF.

This clonotype has a count of ten or more. This chain connects TRBV3-1 to TRBJ2-1; the match to TRBD2 covers 8 bases. The V gene end was trimmed by 1 base and the J gene end by 10 bases; junction bases not matched to a gene: 9. The CDR3 consists of 15 residues. CDR1 is LGHDT, CDR2 YNNKEL, per germline (reference sequence). Here the CDR3 reads CASSQVASRGGEQFF. The DNA of the CDR3 is TGTGCCAGCAGCCAAGTGGCTAGCCGGGGGGGAGAGCAGTTCTTC.

This clonotype has at least ten counts. The rearrangement uses TRBV12-3 or TRBV12-4 and TRBJ2-7, with D hard to call. Trimming shortened V by 4 bases and J by 2 bases, and 3 bases separated the two germline ends. The CDR3 covers 11 residues. As DNA, the CDR3 is TGTGCCAGCAGTTCCGCCTACGAGCAGTACTTC. It translates to CASSSAYEQYF.

This clonotype has a count of ten or more. The chain combines TRBV7-2 with TRBJ2-7; no firm D call. Germline V gives CDR1 SGHTA, CDR2 FQGNSA. There are 17 residues in the CDR3. V lost 0 bases, J lost 0 bases, and 15 bases lay in between. The CDR3 loop is CASSLAGRLGTSYEQYF. The CDR3 region has the DNA TGTGCCAGCAGCTTAGCGGGTCGGCTAGGAACCTCCTACGAGCAGTACTTC.

There are many counts of this clonotype. V usage is TRBV11-2 and J usage is TRBJ2-3; 8 positions match TRBD2. Germline trimming cut 3 bases from V and 0 bases from J; bases unmatched to any gene: 2. The CDR3 spans 15 residues. CDR1 SGHAT and CDR2 FQNNGV come from the germline V gene. CDR3 in amino acids: CASSFSGASTDTQYF. CDR3 sequence (DNA): TGTGCCAGCAGCTTTAGCGGGGCTAGCACAGATACGCAGTATTTT.

This clonotype was counted ten times or more. V is TRBV18 and J is TRBJ1-5; D is possibly TRBD1 (6 bases). CDR1 is KGHSH, CDR2 LQKENI, per germline. The CDR3 has 16 residues. V lost 1 base, J lost 6 bases, and 16 bases lay in between. This chain's CDR3 is CASSPQYTGGLQPQHF. CDR3 nucleotide sequence: TGTGCCAGCTCACCACAGTACACGGGGGGCCTTCAGCCCCAGCATTTT.

This clonotype came up many times. The rearrangement links TRBV20-1 to TRBJ1-1, with D maybe TRBD1 (6 bases). V shed 4 bases and J shed 0 bases, with 24 bases lying between them. The germline gives CDR1 DFQATT, CDR2 SNEGSKA (reference sequence). The CDR3 has 18 amino acids. CDR3 amino acids: CSAIPGSGARTVNTEAFF. In DNA form, the CDR3 reads TGCAGTGCTATCCCCGGTTCGGGGGCGCGGACGGTGAACACTGAAGCTTTCTTT.

This clonotype was counted at least ten times. The rearrangement joins TRBV5-1 to TRBJ2-7; D tentatively reads TRBD1 or TRBD2 (5 bases each). The V end lost 4 bases, the J end lost 3 bases, and 8 bases lay between the germline ends. The CDR3 length is 12 residues. Germline CDR1 is SGHRS and CDR2 is YFSETQ. The CDR3 here is CASSGGFYEQYF. The CDR3 region has the DNA TGCGCCAGCAGCGGGGGATTCTACGAGCAGTACTTC.

This clonotype has ten or more counts. This sequence joins TRBV4-1 and TRBJ2-1, with unresolved D. Trimming removed 1 base at V and 2 bases at J, with 3 bases between. This CDR3 comprises 13 residues. Germline loops: CDR1 MGHRA, CDR2 YSYEKL. The CDR3 DNA follows: TGCGCCAGCAGCCAAGTTACCTACAATGAGCAGTTCTTC. Residues: CASSQVTYNEQFF.

This clonotype was picked up many times. This chain joins TRBV29-1 and TRBJ2-7; D not resolved. The CDR3 sequence is 11 residues long. Germline V CDR1 and CDR2: SQVTM, ANQGSEA. Deletions cut 7 bases from V and 4 bases from J, with 11 bases between. CDR3 protein: CSAERSYEQYF. Written as DNA, the CDR3 is TGCAGCGCCGAACGCAGTTACGAGCAGTACTTC.

The gene calls are TRBV7-2 and TRBJ2-7; D unclear. The CDR3 loop spans 11 amino acids. Germline V lookup: CDR1 SGHTA, CDR2 FQGNSA. Trimming cost V 3 bases and J 6 bases, with 6 bases left between them. CDR3 in amino acids: CASSLGCEQYF. CDR3 coding DNA: TGTGCCAGCAGCTTGGGCTGCGAGCAGTACTTC.

Many counts were recorded for this clonotype. This chain uses TRBV28 with TRBJ2-7; D is undetermined. Germline loops: CDR1 MDHEN, CDR2 SYDVKM. With 5 bases removed from V and 3 bases from J, the gap between germline ends came to 5 bases. The CDR3 has 11 amino acids. This CDR3 reads CASSLFYEQYF. As DNA, the CDR3 is TGTGCCAGCAGTCTCTTCTACGAGCAGTACTTC.

This clonotype appeared many times. In DNA, the CDR3 is TGTGCCAGCATACAGGTTACCGGGGAGCTGTTTTTT. Translating gives CASIQVTGELFF. The genes are TRBV6-1 and TRBJ2-2; possibly TRBD1 for D (5 bases). Trimming removed 7 bases at V and 5 bases at J, with 8 bases between. The CDR3 loop spans 12 amino acids. Germline V lookup: CDR1 MNHNS, CDR2 SASEGT.

This clonotype was observed at least ten times. The chain employs TRBV5-1 and TRBJ2-3; D is uncertain. This CDR3 region has 15 residues. V gave up 2 bases and J gave up 1 base, with 11 bases separating them. Germline CDR1 SGHRS, CDR2 YFSETQ. The chain's CDR3 is CASSFSKTGTDTQYF. CDR3 nucleotide sequence: TGCGCCAGCAGCTTCTCGAAGACGGGCACAGATACGCAGTATTTT.

This chain links TRBV11-2 with TRBJ1-3; D ambiguous. The germline gives CDR1 SGHAT, CDR2 FQNNGV. V was cut by 0 bases and J by 2 bases, with 17 bases left in between. This CDR3 region has 18 residues. The DNA for the CDR3 is TGTGCCAGCAGCTTAGATAGTACGAGTTGGGGTACTGGAAACACCATATATTTT. Protein product: CASSLDSTSWGTGNTIYF.

There are a few counts of this clonotype. A much larger clone differs by one base, so this may be a read error. Lacking the conserved final phenylalanine or tryptophan, this CDR3 likely reflects a read error. This rearrangement joins TRBV29-1 to TRBJ1-5, with TRBD1 as a possible D gene (5 bases). CDR1 and CDR2 from the germline V gene are SQVTM and ANQGSEA. The V gene lost 6 bases and the J gene lost 3 bases, with 21 bases spanning the gap. The CDR3 has 16 amino acids. The DNA for the CDR3 is TGCAGCGTCGGGGGGGGGATCGTTCTGGACAATCAGCCCCAGCATTTA. Amino acids: CSVGGGIVLDNQPQHL.

There are many counts of this clonotype. The chain has TRBV5-1 and TRBJ2-3; D remains unclear. This CDR3 contains 15 residues. The germline V gene has CDR1 SGHRS and CDR2 YFSETQ. Trimming cost V 0 bases and J 0 bases, with 8 bases left between them. As DNA, the CDR3 is TGCGCCAGCAGCTTGGAGGACGTCAGCACAGATACGCAGTATTTT. This codes for CASSLEDVSTDTQYF.

This clonotype has a count of ten or more. The chain is built from TRBV7-2 and TRBJ1-5, with D unclear. Trimming removed 1 base at V and 7 bases at J, with 17 bases between. This CDR3 is 16 amino acids long. CDR1 is SGHTA and CDR2 is FQGNSA in the germline V gene. CDR3 nucleotides: TGTGCCAGCAGCTTAGGAGGCAGCCGGGCTCTCCAGCCCCAGCATTTT. Residues: CASSLGGSRALQPQHF. Looking up the rest from reference TRBV7-2 and TRBJ1-5 gives the full variable domain: GAGVSQSPSNKVTEKGKDVELRCDPISGHTALYWYRQSLGQGLEFLIYFQGNSAPDKSGLPSDRFSAERTGGSVSTLTIQRTQQEDSAVYLCASSLGGSRALQPQHFGDGTRLSIL.

This clonotype was observed at least ten times. As DNA, the CDR3 is TGTGCCAGCAGTGAACCCGGACTAGCAGAGGGCTACACAGATACGCAGTATTTT. This codes for CASSEPGLAEGYTDTQYF. This chain links TRBV2 with TRBJ2-3, with 8 bases identical to TRBD2. CDR3 size: 18 residues. With 2 bases clipped from V and 2 bases from J, the junction kept 12 bases outside the gene matches. The germline CDR1 and CDR2 sequences are SNHLY and FYNNEI.

This clonotype was detected many times. The chain employs TRBV20-1 and TRBJ1-2; 7 bases map to TRBD1. Germline V CDR1 and CDR2: DFQATT, SNEGSKA (reference sequence). With 6 bases clipped from V and 2 bases from J, the junction kept 3 bases outside the gene matches. CDR3 length: 12 amino acids. As DNA, the CDR3 is TGCAGTGCCGACAGGGAGAACTATGGCTACACCTTC. Protein product: CSADRENYGYTF.

This clonotype has a count of ten or more. The rearrangement links TRBV11-2 to TRBJ2-4, with D possibly being TRBD2 (6 bases). The CDR3 extends over 12 amino acids. CDR1 and CDR2 (germline): SGHAT, FQNNGV. Trimming stripped 4 bases from V and 11 bases from J, with 12 bases between. CDR3 sequence (DNA): TGTGCCAGCAGCTGGGAGGAGGGCGTTCAGTACTTC. This translates into CASSWEEGVQYF.

The sample holds a few counts of this clonotype. Given a much more abundant clone one base away, this may be a read error. V gene TRBV7-9 combines with J gene TRBJ1-1; D remains ambiguous. CDR3 length: 14 residues. Trimming removed 0 bases at V and 4 bases at J, with 9 bases between. Germline V gene lookup returns CDR1 SEHNR and CDR2 FQNEAQ (reference sequence). CDR3 region: CASSLAFGSTEAFF. CDR3 sequence (DNA): TGTGCCAGCAGCTTAGCATTTGGCAGCACTGAAGCTTTCTTT.

This clonotype showed up just a few times. The genes are TRBV6-1 and TRBJ2-5; no firm D call. Germline V gene data show CDR1 as MNHNS and CDR2 as SASEGT. V was trimmed by 2 bases and J by 5 bases, leaving 3 bases between them. CDR3 length: 11 residues. Here the CDR3 DNA reads TGTGCCAGCAGTGAATTGGAGACCCAGTACTTC. This codes for CASSELETQYF.

This clonotype was seen more than once but under ten times. A junction boundary mismatches the germline segment, possibly from a read error. The V gene is TRBV2, the J gene TRBJ2-3, with a weak D call TRBD1 (6 bases). This CDR3 contains 15 residues. Germline CDR1 SNHLY, CDR2 FYNNEI. Here the CDR3 DNA reads TGTGCCAGCAGTGAACGCAACGGTTGGACAGATATGCAGTATTTT. Protein sequence: CASSERNGWTDMQYF.

This clonotype has ten or more counts. The chain carries TRBV20-1 and TRBJ1-4; D not certain. The CDR3 runs 13 residues. Trimming left V 3 bases short and J 7 bases short, with 12 bases between. Germline loops: CDR1 DFQATT, CDR2 SNEGSKA (reference sequence). The CDR3 spells CSASRGRAEKLFF. The CDR3 nucleotides read TGCAGTGCTAGCCGGGGAAGGGCTGAAAAACTGTTTTTT.

As regards this clonotype: Since a much larger clone is just one base distant, this may be a read error. The chain employs TRBV5-4 and TRBJ2-5; TRBD2 agrees at 8 bases. Germline V gene data show CDR1 as SGHNT and CDR2 as YYREEE (reference sequence). The CDR3 covers 15 residues. Trimming cost V 7 bases and J 5 bases; bases outside gene matches: 13. CDR3: CASGWSGGAGETQYF. As DNA, the CDR3 is TGTGCCAGCGGCTGGTCGGGGGGGGCGGGGGAGACCCAGTACTTC. The full variable domain, with the rest looked up from reference TRBV5-4 and TRBJ2-5, is ETGVTQSPTHLIKTRGQQVTLRCSSQSGHNTVSWYQQALGQGPQFIFQYYREEENGRGNFPPRFSGLQFPNYSSELNVNALELDDSALYLCASGWSGGAGETQYFGPGTRLLVL.

This clonotype was seen ten or more times. The chain is built from TRBV5-1 and TRBJ2-2; D is ambiguous. Between the trimmed V and J ends, which lost 6 bases and 4 bases, there was a span of 10 bases. Looked up from germline, CDR1 is SGHRS and CDR2 is YFSETQ. This CDR3 is built from 13 residues. CDR3 region: CASTSLGTGELFF. CDR3 DNA: TGCGCCAGCACGTCCCTCGGCACCGGGGAGCTGTTTTTT.

This clonotype has only a few counts. The chain carries TRBV29-1 and TRBJ2-7, with 13 bases identical to TRBD2. The germline V gene has CDR1 SQVTM and CDR2 ANQGSEA. V was pared by 6 bases and J by 8 bases, with 7 bases of the junction left unmatched. The CDR3 is 13 residues long. The CDR3 loop is CSVRTSGGYKQYF. The CDR3, as DNA: TGCAGCGTGAGGACTAGCGGGGGATACAAGCAGTACTTC.